The 10 T cell receptor beta chains in this list originate from one sample, sequenced in a study of CD8 T cells in Susac syndrome. Random-hexamer reverse transcription was applied to roughly 0.5 to 1 ug RNA. MiXCR, run by TCRdb on the immunoSEQ multiplex PCR reads, gives a single entry per CDR3 protein. Among about 75,000 distinct CDR3 sequences, roughly 95% were seen once, and the ten largest hold about 0.47%. Sequenced sample: CD8+ T cells from PBMCs. The origin of the receptors is a human donor with Susac syndrome.

The chain is built from TRBV29-1 and TRBJ1-2; 8 positions match TRBD1. Germline-derived CDR1 and CDR2 are SQVTM and ANQGSEA. This CDR3 has 13 residues. With 4 bases clipped from V and 8 bases from J, the junction kept 9 bases outside the gene matches. CDR3 bases: TGCAGCGTTGGGGGGACAGGAGAGAGAGGCTACACCTTC. This gives the protein CSVGGTGERGYTF. Drawing the rest from reference TRBV29-1 and TRBJ1-2, the complete variable domain is SAVISQKPSRDICQRGTSLTIQCQVDSQVTMMFWYRQQPGQSLTLIATANQGSEATYESGFVIDKFPISRPNLTFSTLTVSNMSPEDSSIYLCSVGGTGERGYTFGSGTRLTVV.

The chain is built from TRBV18 and TRBJ2-3; TRBD2 might be the D (5 bases). Per germline, CDR1 KGHSH and CDR2 LQKENI. V was trimmed by 0 bases and J by 2 bases, leaving 15 bases between them. This CDR3 spans 17 amino acids. The CDR3 reads CASSPPRERRATDTQYF. As DNA, the CDR3 is TGTGCCAGCTCACCACCCCGCGAAAGGCGGGCCACAGATACGCAGTATTTT.

The chain is built from TRBV7-9 and TRBJ1-1, with 8 bases lining up with TRBD1. CDR3 length equals 13 residues. The germline CDR1 and CDR2 sequences are SEHNR and FQNEAQ (reference sequence). Trimming cost V 6 bases and J 8 bases; bases outside gene matches: 8. DNA for the CDR3: TGTGCCAGCAGTCAGAGGACAGGGCCAGAAGCTTTCTTT. It specifies CASSQRTGPEAFF.

V and J are TRBV19 and TRBJ2-7, with TRBD1 matching over 8 bases. The V gene's germline CDR1 is LNHDA and CDR2 SQIVND (reference sequence). V lost 1 base to trimming and J lost 4 bases; unmatched junction nucleotides: 6. The CDR3 loop spans 15 amino acids. The CDR3 spells CASSIGGQAAYEQYF. The CDR3 nucleotides read TGTGCCAGTAGTATAGGGGGACAGGCAGCGTACGAGCAGTACTTC.

The chain combines TRBV20-1 with TRBJ2-5; a weak D match, TRBD2 (7 bases). Germline V gene lookup returns CDR1 DFQATT and CDR2 SNEGSKA (reference sequence). Trimming stripped 0 bases from V and 0 bases from J, with 20 bases between. This CDR3 is built from 18 residues. CDR3 DNA: TGCAGTGCTAGAGATTACCTAACTGCGGGGGCCCACCAAGAGACCCAGTACTTC. It is translated as CSARDYLTAGAHQETQYF.

The chain links TRBV7-6 to TRBJ2-5; 12 bases map to TRBD2. This CDR3 region has 15 residues. Germline CDR1 is SGHVS and CDR2 is FNYEAQ. After removal of 5 bases from V and 5 bases from J, the junction contained 6 bases not matched to a gene. In nucleotides, the CDR3 is TGTGCCAGCAGCCCTAGCGGGGGGGCTAGGGAGACCCAGTACTTC. Translating it yields CASSPSGGARETQYF.

V usage is TRBV19 and J usage is TRBJ2-3; D possibly uses TRBD1 or TRBD2 (6 bases each). V was cut by 7 bases and J by 0 bases, with 14 bases left in between. Germline values: CDR1 LNHDA, CDR2 SQIVND (reference sequence). The CDR3 totals 15 residues. The CDR3, as DNA: TGTGCCAGTAAGACGGGGGCACATAGCACAGATACGCAGTATTTT. Translation: CASKTGAHSTDTQYF.

This clonotype was observed a single time. The chain has TRBV5-1 and TRBJ1-2; TRBD1 aligns across 8 bases. Germline V gene data show CDR1 as SGHRS and CDR2 as YFSETQ. V shed 1 base, J shed 3 bases, and the junction held 8 bases outside the gene matches. The CDR3 consists of 16 residues. CDR3 loop: CASSLPDRGVYYGYTF. The CDR3 nucleotides read TGCGCCAGCAGCTTGCCCGACAGGGGAGTTTACTATGGCTACACCTTC.

The CDR3 loop is CASSPGSSYNEQFF. For the CDR3, the DNA is TGTGCCAGCAGCCCCGGTAGCTCCTACAATGAGCAGTTCTTC. The chain uses TRBV11-2 and TRBJ2-1; D is unclear. This CDR3 spans 14 amino acids. CDR1 SGHAT and CDR2 FQNNGV come from the germline V gene. V was trimmed by 5 bases and J by 0 bases, leaving 8 bases between them.

The chain couples TRBV12-3 or TRBV12-4 to TRBJ2-1, with 8 bases identical to TRBD2. The CDR3 extends over 13 amino acids. Trimming removed 7 bases from V and 9 bases from J; junction bases left unmatched: 8. CDR3 in DNA: TGTGCCAGCAACAGTCTAGCGGGCCCTGAGCAGTTCTTC. This codes for CASNSLAGPEQFF.